This passage covers 15 T cell receptor beta chains from one sample sequenced in a study of T cell changes during pregnancy in multiple sclerosis. The method was immunoSEQ multiplex PCR; TCRdb's version includes in-frame clones alone and lacks a portion of them. This sample has about 22,000 clones; roughly 92% occur once, and the top ten carry 0.63%. The input for sequencing was CD4+ T cells from peripheral blood mononuclear cells, taken after pregnancy. These TCRs come from a female donor in good health, enrolled as a control in a pregnancy study.

This chain joins TRBV29-1 and TRBJ1-5, with TRBD1 matching 10 bases. Trimming removed 4 bases from V and 9 bases from J; junction bases left unmatched: 9. CDR3 size: 14 residues. CDR1 SQVTM and CDR2 ANQGSEA come from the germline V gene. CDR3 bases: TGCAGCGTTGGGGACAGGGGACTAGACGGGCCCCAGCATTTT. Its protein is CSVGDRGLDGPQHF.

The chain is built from TRBV28 and TRBJ1-3, with D possibly matching TRBD1 (5 bases). CDR3 length equals 14 residues. Germline V CDR1 and CDR2: MDHEN, SYDVKM. V dropped 6 bases and J dropped 0 bases, with 9 bases sitting between them. CDR3 in DNA: TGTGCCAGCAGACTACAGGTCTCTGGAAACACCATATATTTT. Translation gives CASRLQVSGNTIYF.

The chain has TRBV2 and TRBJ2-7, with TRBD1 identical over 7 bases. The J segment lost 6 bases and the V segment lost 4 bases, leaving 9 bases of the junction unmatched. The CDR3 sequence is 14 residues long. CDR1 is SNHLY, CDR2 FYNNEI, per germline. The CDR3: CASSVGQVVREQYF. In DNA form, the CDR3 reads TGTGCCAGCAGTGTCGGACAGGTGGTGCGCGAGCAGTACTTC.

Regarding this clone: One end of the junction fails to match germline, which may point to a read error. V is TRBV7-7 and J is TRBJ2-2; no definite D call. The CDR3 spans 16 residues. Germline V gives CDR1 SSHAT, CDR2 FNYEAQ (reference sequence). CDR3 region: CASSPAFGQDTGELFF. In DNA form, the CDR3 reads TGTGCTAGCAGCCCTGCCTTCGGCCAGGACACCGGGGAGCTGTTTTTT.

This sequence joins TRBV2 and TRBJ2-5; 12 bases agree with TRBD2. Trimming at V came to 1 base and at J to 5 bases, leaving 8 bases not matched to a gene. CDR1 is SNHLY, CDR2 FYNNEI, per germline. The CDR3 sequence is 17 residues long. DNA of the CDR3: TGTGCCAGCAGTGAAGGGGTTCTAGCGGGGGGGCGGGAGACCCAGTACTTC. Translated, it gives CASSEGVLAGGRETQYF.

This sequence joins TRBV6-5 and TRBJ2-7; TRBD2 aligns across 9 bases. CDR1 MNHEY and CDR2 SVGAGI come from the germline V gene. This CDR3 region has 13 residues. V shed 8 bases, J shed 10 bases, and the junction held 12 bases outside the gene matches. The chain's CDR3 is CASLSSGDRKQYF. As DNA, the CDR3 is TGTGCCAGCCTTTCTAGCGGGGACAGAAAACAGTACTTC.

CDR3 sequence: CASSELAGSADTQYF. In nucleotides, the CDR3 is TGTGCCAGCAGTGAACTAGCGGGATCAGCAGATACGCAGTATTTT. The gene calls are TRBV6-4 and TRBJ2-3; 10 bases are a match to TRBD2. Germline V gene lookup returns CDR1 MRHNA and CDR2 SNTAGT. V lost 3 bases and J lost 4; bases outside the gene matches: 4. CDR3 length: 15 residues.

The chain joins TRBV6-5 to TRBJ1-1; 7 positions match TRBD1. V was pared by 6 bases and J by 3 bases, with 10 bases of the junction left unmatched. This CDR3 contains 15 residues. Germline CDR1 and CDR2: MNHEY and SVGAGI. The CDR3 sequence: CASSLNRGGDTEAFF. DNA of the CDR3: TGTGCCAGCAGCCTAAACAGGGGCGGGGACACTGAAGCTTTCTTT.

The V and J genes are TRBV14 and TRBJ1-6; D perhaps matches TRBD1 (6 bases). This CDR3 has 15 amino acids. Germline V gives CDR1 SGHDN, CDR2 FVKESK. V was clipped by 4 bases and J by 7 bases, with 14 bases between them. This CDR3 is CASSPLTGKNSPLHF. CDR3 nucleotides: TGTGCCAGCAGCCCTCTAACAGGGAAAAATTCACCCCTCCACTTT. The whole variable domain, filled in from reference TRBV14 and TRBJ1-6, reads EAGVTQFPSHSVIEKGQTVTLRCDPISGHDNLYWYRRVMGKEIKFLLHFVKESKQDESGMPNNRFLAERTGGTYSTLKVQPAELEDSGVYFCASSPLTGKNSPLHFGNGTRLTVT.

The chain links TRBV9 to TRBJ1-5; TRBD1 agrees at 10 bases. From germline, CDR1 is SGDLS and CDR2 YYNGEE. The CDR3 loop spans 14 amino acids. The junction had 4 bases not matched to a gene; V was cut back by 3 bases and J by 7 bases. As DNA, the CDR3 is TGTGCCAGCAGCGGAGACAGGGGGCCGCAGCCCCAGCATTTT. It is translated as CASSGDRGPQPQHF.

J is TRBJ2-1 and V is TRBV28; TRBD1 matches 11 bases. Germline values: CDR1 MDHEN, CDR2 SYDVKM. The CDR3 consists of 17 residues. V was pared by 1 base and J by 0 bases, with 2 bases of the junction left unmatched. Written as DNA, the CDR3 is TGTGCCAGCAGTTTATCGGGACAGGGGGACTCCTACAATGAGCAGTTCTTC. Translating it yields CASSLSGQGDSYNEQFF.

CDR3: CASSYSGGGAFGYTF. The CDR3 bases are TGTGCCAGCAGTTACTCGGGGGGGGGCGCTTTTGGCTACACCTTC. This chain connects TRBV6-5 to TRBJ1-2; possible D gene TRBD1, 6 bases. CDR1 and CDR2 from the germline V gene are MNHEY and SVGAGI. V lost 0 bases, J lost 7 bases, and 15 bases lay in between. The CDR3 covers 15 residues.

The chain recombines TRBV23-1 with TRBJ2-1; TRBD1 aligns across 10 bases. TRBV23-1 is an ORF, and what it does is uncertain. This CDR3 is 20 amino acids long. V lost 3 bases to trimming and J lost 10 bases; unmatched junction nucleotides: 24. This CDR3 is CASSHPRQGARSIEVHEQFF. In DNA, the CDR3 is TGCGCCAGCAGTCATCCTAGACAGGGGGCGCGGTCAATAGAGGTTCACGAGCAGTTCTTC.

This clone appeared once. This rearrangement joins TRBV7-8 to TRBJ2-1; 7 positions agree with TRBD2. V lost 1 base and J lost 4; bases outside the gene matches: 7. The length of the CDR3 is 16 residues. Germline V lookup: CDR1 SGHVS, CDR2 FQNEAQ. The CDR3 coding sequence is TGTGCCAGCAGCTTAGTTCCCAGCGGGGTATACAATGAGCAGTTCTTC. This translates into CASSLVPSGVYNEQFF.

The chain uses TRBV5-4 and TRBJ2-1, with 15 nucleotides matching TRBD2. Germline V gene data show CDR1 as SGHNT and CDR2 as YYREEE (reference sequence). This CDR3 has 16 residues. J was trimmed by 8 bases and V by 3 bases; bases with no gene match: 6. As DNA, the CDR3 is TGTGCCAGCAGCTCCGGGACTAGCGGGAGGTTCTATGAGCAGTTCTTC. Encoded protein: CASSSGTSGRFYEQFF. Looking up the rest from reference TRBV5-4 and TRBJ2-1 gives the full variable domain: ETGVTQSPTHLIKTRGQQVTLRCSSQSGHNTVSWYQQALGQGPQFIFQYYREEENGRGNFPPRFSGLQFPNYSSELNVNALELDDSALYLCASSSGTSGRFYEQFFGPGTRLTVL.